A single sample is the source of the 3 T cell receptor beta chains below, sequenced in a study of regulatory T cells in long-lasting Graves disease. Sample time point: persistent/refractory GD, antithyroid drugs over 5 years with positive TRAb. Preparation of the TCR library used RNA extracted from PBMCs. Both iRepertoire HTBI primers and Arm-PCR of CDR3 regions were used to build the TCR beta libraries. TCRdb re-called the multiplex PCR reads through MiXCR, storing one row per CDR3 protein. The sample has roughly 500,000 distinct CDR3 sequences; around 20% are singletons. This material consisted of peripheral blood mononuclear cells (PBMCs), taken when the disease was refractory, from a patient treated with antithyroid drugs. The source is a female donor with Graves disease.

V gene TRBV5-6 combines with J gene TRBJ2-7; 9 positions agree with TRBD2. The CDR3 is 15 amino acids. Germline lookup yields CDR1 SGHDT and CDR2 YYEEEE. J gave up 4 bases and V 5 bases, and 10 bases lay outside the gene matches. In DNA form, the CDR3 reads TGTGCCAGCAGAGTAGCGGGAGCCCCCTTGTACGAGCAGTACTTC. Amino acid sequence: CASRVAGAPLYEQYF.

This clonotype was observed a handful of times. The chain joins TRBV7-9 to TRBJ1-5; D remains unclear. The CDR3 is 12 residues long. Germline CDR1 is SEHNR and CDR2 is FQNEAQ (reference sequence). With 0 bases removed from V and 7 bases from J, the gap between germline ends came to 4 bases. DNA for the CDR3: TGTGCCAGCAGCTTAGCTGGCCAGCCCCAGCATTTT. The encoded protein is CASSLAGQPQHF.

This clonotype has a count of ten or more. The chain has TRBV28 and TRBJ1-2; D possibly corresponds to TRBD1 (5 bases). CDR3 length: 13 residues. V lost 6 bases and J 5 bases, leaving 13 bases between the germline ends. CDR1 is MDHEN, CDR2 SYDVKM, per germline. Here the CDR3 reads CASRWEGIYGYTF. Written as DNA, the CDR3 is TGTGCCAGCAGGTGGGAGGGGATTTATGGCTACACCTTC.